This TCR beta chain was sequenced in a study of cytomegalovirus exposure and HLA in healthy donors. Study-level points and caveats: Confirmation was obtained in vitro that a few CMV-associated chains are specific for CMV antigens. Earlier analysis yielded a pattern in which most TCR beta V segments were productive about 90% or about 30% of the time.

Details on this clone: Its antigen is as yet unknown.

PCR primers comprised 60 Vbeta and 13 Jbeta primers. Produced via immunoSEQ multiplex PCR; TCRdb's table is partial and in-frame only. This sample has tens of thousands of clones, with about three quarters found just once. V lost 10 bases and J lost 2; bases outside the gene matches: 5. The germline V gene encodes CDR1 MNHEY and CDR2 SMNVEV (reference sequence). The CDR3 covers 13 residues. The chain carries TRBV27 and TRBJ2-1; 7 nucleotides line up with TRBD2. This receptor was identified in a woman aged 35 to 49 in good health and CMV-seropositive. Source material: PBMCs. CDR3 DNA sequence: TGTGCCACCGGACTAGGAGCCTACAATGAGCAGTTCTTC. Translated, it gives CATGLGAYNEQFF.